The source of this T cell receptor beta chain is a study of T cell responses to AZD1222 COVID-19 vaccine. This clone showed up just once. Sequenced by immunoSEQ multiplex PCR; TCRdb stores in-frame clones only, minus some. Among over 150,000 clones listed, around 90% were seen once. The germline V and J ends were trimmed by 0 bases and 0 bases, with 5 bases remaining between them. The CDR3 has 15 amino acids. Germline V lookup: CDR1 LNHDA, CDR2 SQIVND (reference sequence). The chain is built from TRBV19 and TRBJ2-2; D uncertain. The sequence was collected from an adult in good health. Sequencing was performed on peripheral blood, taken on day 0 of AZD1222 vaccination. CDR3 amino acids: CASSIEVTNTGELFF. The CDR3, as DNA: TGTGCCAGTAGTATAGAGGTAACGAACACCGGGGAGCTGTTTTTT.